This T cell receptor beta chain was captured by sequencing in a study of T cells in Graves' hyperthyroidism and ophthalmopathy. Across the whole study: At the time of initial diagnosis and before any treatment, peripheral blood was collected.

This sample holds PBMCs from roughly 10 ml fresh peripheral blood. Amplification of TCR beta CDR3 regions used RNA as the template. HTBI primers drove first-round RT-PCR of the TCR CDR3. MiXCR was run by TCRdb on the multiplex PCR reads, yielding one entry per CDR3 protein. The sample contains a few hundred thousand distinct CDR3 sequences, approximately 18% of which appear only once. The CDR3 extends over 16 amino acids. The germline CDR1 and CDR2 sequences are SGHRS and YFSETQ. As concerns this clonotype: A single base separates this from a much larger clone, so it may be a read error.

V usage is TRBV5-1 and J usage is TRBJ2-7; D might be TRBD2 (7 bases). The receptor was isolated from a man aged 18-30 years with Graves' ophthalmopathy. The sample taken for sequencing was blood. CDR3 region: CASSLGQQGGKSEQYF. The CDR3 region has the DNA TGTGCCAGCAGCTTAGGCCAACAGGGAGGGAAATCCGAGCAGTACTTC.